The rows below give T cell receptor beta chains drawn from one sample of a study of T cells after posttransplantation cyclophosphamide. Sequenced by immunoSEQ multiplex PCR; TCRdb stores in-frame clones only, minus some. The table records 6,000 to 7,500 clones, approximately 80% of them present only once. Material: PBMCs, obtained after allogeneic stem cell transplant with posttransplant cyclophosphamide. These receptors originate from a female patient aged 50-60 years who received an allogeneic stem cell transplant from a related donor, was CMV-positive, and had no GVHD. Some T cells may possibly be graft donor cells. CDR3s include the opening cysteine and the closing phenylalanine or tryptophan. The D gene is left open where the match is weak. A clone size is listed for some rows: how often the clone was seen (once, few, many), or a class if it is expanded.

size,V,D,J,CDR3,DNA
-,TRBV6-1,-,TRBJ1-2,CASVAGGIGYTF,TGTGCCAGCGTGGCGGGGGGGATCGGCTACACCTTC
-,TRBV18,TRBD1,TRBJ2-7,CASSPPGQGAYEQYF,TGTGCCAGCTCACCTCCGGGACAGGGGGCATACGAGCAGTACTTC
-,TRBV5-1,TRBD1,TRBJ2-3,CASSSRDRGADTQYF,TGCGCCAGCAGCTCCCGGGACAGGGGGGCAGATACGCAGTATTTT
-,TRBV19,TRBD2,TRBJ2-1,CASSIAPGGNEQFF,TGTGCCAGTAGTATAGCGCCGGGGGGCAATGAGCAGTTCTTC
few,TRBV5-1,-,TRBJ2-5,CASSTGTRGPTGETQYF,TGCGCCAGCAGCACGGGAACGCGGGGGCCCACGGGGGAGACCCAGTACTTC
-,TRBV7-3,-,TRBJ1-2,CASSPGGRNNYGYTF,TGTGCCAGCAGCCCCGGTGGCAGGAACAACTATGGCTACACCTTC
-,TRBV19,-,TRBJ1-2,CASSPSGFYGYTF,TGTGCCAGTAGCCCGAGCGGATTCTATGGCTACACCTTC
-,TRBV5-1,TRBD2,TRBJ2-2,CASSRGTSGGTGELFF,TGCGCCAGCAGCCGAGGGACTAGCGGGGGCACCGGGGAGCTGTTTTTT
-,TRBV6-1,-,TRBJ1-4,CATADSADRQLFF,TGTGCCACCGCGGACAGTGCTGACAGACAACTGTTTTTT
once,TRBV6-1,TRBD2,TRBJ2-7,CASSDPGLAARSYEQYF,TGTGCCAGCAGTGACCCCGGACTAGCAGCTAGAAGCTACGAGCAGTACTTC
-,TRBV30,TRBD2,TRBJ2-7,CAWAPLLAGAPYEQYF,TGTGCCTGGGCCCCCTTACTAGCGGGAGCTCCTTACGAGCAGTACTTC
-,TRBV7-9,TRBD2,TRBJ2-1,CASSLASAGGDNEQFF,TGTGCCAGCAGCTTAGCGTCAGCGGGAGGCGACAATGAGCAGTTCTTC
once,TRBV4-2,TRBD1,TRBJ1-1,CASSQAAGGRTEAFF,TGTGCCAGCAGCCAAGCAGCAGGGGGCCGTACTGAAGCTTTCTTT
-,TRBV18,TRBD1,TRBJ1-6,CASSRGQGINSPLHF,TGTGCCAGCTCACGTGGACAGGGGATTAATTCACCCCTCCACTTT
-,TRBV2,TRBD1,TRBJ2-2,CASSGQGKETGELFF,TGTGCCAGCAGTGGACAGGGTAAAGAGACCGGGGAGCTGTTTTTT
-,TRBV27,TRBD1,TRBJ2-7,CASSPGQGAHEQYF,TGTGCCAGCAGTCCGGGACAGGGGGCCCACGAGCAGTACTTC
-,TRBV5-4,-,TRBJ1-1,CASSLPTGTNTEAFF,TGTGCCAGCAGCTTACCAACAGGAACGAACACTGAAGCTTTCTTT
-,TRBV19,-,TRBJ2-5,CASSIGWGDTQYF,TGTGCCAGTAGTATAGGGTGGGGGGACACCCAGTACTTC
-,TRBV6-1,TRBD2,TRBJ2-2,CASSALAGGNTGELFF,TGTGCCAGCAGTGCCCTAGCGGGGGGTAACACCGGGGAGCTGTTTTTT
-,TRBV4-1,-,TRBJ1-5,CASSQVDRNQPQHF,TGCGCCAGCAGCCAAGTAGACAGGAATCAGCCCCAGCATTTT
-,TRBV27,TRBD1,TRBJ2-7,CASSPYRDRGYEQYF,TGTGCCAGCAGTCCGTACCGGGACAGGGGCTACGAGCAGTACTTC
-,TRBV28,-,TRBJ2-7,CASSLFRDVGPYEQYF,TGTGCCAGCAGTTTATTTCGGGATGTTGGGCCCTACGAGCAGTACTTC
once,TRBV4-1,TRBD2,TRBJ2-6,CASSQEGRTSGGHWANVLTF,TGCGCCAGCAGCCAAGAAGGCCGGACTAGCGGGGGTCACTGGGCCAACGTCCTGACTTTC
-,TRBV6-6,-,TRBJ1-2,CASRAPGGAYGYTF,TGTGCCAGCAGGGCACCGGGGGGGGCCTATGGCTACACCTTC
-,TRBV13,TRBD2,TRBJ2-1,CASSSRGGFQFF,TGTGCCAGCAGCTCGCGGGGGGGTTTTCAGTTCTTC
-,TRBV5-4,TRBD2,TRBJ2-5,CASSLGGGEQETQYF,TGTGCCAGCAGCTTGGGCGGGGGGGAGCAAGAGACCCAGTACTTC
-,TRBV11-2,TRBD2,TRBJ2-5,CASSLLAGEKTQYF,TGTGCCAGCAGCTTACTAGCGGGAGAGAAGACCCAGTACTTC
-,TRBV2,-,TRBJ2-7,CASTWGGAQEQYF,TGTGCCAGCACTTGGGGGGGGGCGCAGGAGCAGTACTTC
-,TRBV10-2,TRBD2,TRBJ2-1,CASREGLAAYNEQFF,TGCGCCAGCAGGGAAGGGCTAGCGGCCTACAATGAGCAGTTCTTC
-,TRBV7-3,TRBD2,TRBJ2-1,CASSDRTSGSDEQFF,TGTGCCAGCAGCGACCGGACTAGCGGGAGCGATGAGCAGTTCTTC
-,TRBV14,-,TRBJ1-1,CASSPRDPNTEAFF,TGTGCCAGCAGCCCTAGAGACCCGAACACTGAAGCTTTCTTT
-,TRBV7-2,TRBD1,TRBJ2-7,CASSLSPQGAYEQYF,TGTGCCAGCAGCTTAAGTCCCCAGGGGGCCTACGAGCAGTACTTC
-,TRBV7-2,TRBD1,TRBJ1-2,CASSRDRLYGYTF,TGTGCCAGCAGCCGGGACAGGTTATATGGCTACACCTTC
-,TRBV27,-,TRBJ1-2,CASSPGRVSFGYTF,TGTGCCAGCAGTCCCGGGAGAGTTTCATTCGGCTACACCTTC